Below, 30 T cell receptor beta chains from the same sample are listed, as sequenced in a study of T cell responses to AZD1222 COVID-19 vaccine. Clones were read by immunoSEQ multiplex PCR, and TCRdb kept only the in-frame ones, dropping some. Of roughly 120,000 clones in the sample, roughly nine tenths are singletons; the top ten hold less than 3.5%. This sample comprised peripheral blood, obtained 28 days after the second AZD1222 dose. The source is an adult who received the AZD1222 COVID-19 vaccine.

J is TRBJ1-2 and V is TRBV12-3 or TRBV12-4; 9 bases line up with TRBD1. Unmatched junction bases numbered 3, after V lost 6 bases and J lost 7 bases. There are 12 residues in the CDR3. The CDR3 sequence: CASRGQGGGYTF. Here the CDR3 DNA reads TGTGCCAGCAGGGGACAGGGTGGTGGCTACACCTTC.

The chain has TRBV27 and TRBJ1-6, with a tentative D call TRBD1 (5 bases). The CDR3 runs to 17 residues. CDR1 is MNHEY, CDR2 SMNVEV, per germline (reference sequence). V lost 8 bases and J lost 0, with 17 bases in between. CDR3 protein: CASAGGAERSYNSPLHF. For the CDR3, the DNA is TGTGCCAGCGCTGGAGGGGCCGAACGCTCCTATAATTCACCCCTCCACTTT.

The chain carries TRBV11-2 and TRBJ1-2; D not certain. The CDR3 is 12 amino acids. CDR1 is SGHAT and CDR2 is FQNNGV in the germline V gene. The V end lost 5 bases, the J end lost 8 bases, and 12 bases lay between the germline ends. The CDR3 region is CASSGDVRGYTF. CDR3 nucleotide sequence: TGTGCCAGCAGCGGGGATGTACGGGGCTACACCTTC.

Only a few counts were recorded for this clone. The chain links TRBV15 to TRBJ2-5; TRBD1 aligns across 12 bases. CDR1 is LNHNV and CDR2 is YYDKDF in the germline V gene (reference sequence). This CDR3 region has 16 residues. V was clipped by 2 bases and J by 7 bases; unmatched bases: 8. The CDR3 DNA reads TGTGCCACCAGCAGAACATCGGGACAGGGGGCGGGGACCCAGTACTTC. It codes for CATSRTSGQGAGTQYF.

The chain recombines TRBV9 with TRBJ1-4; D ambiguous. This CDR3 has 13 residues. The germline V gene has CDR1 SGDLS and CDR2 YYNGEE. V dropped 0 bases and J dropped 8 bases, with 8 bases sitting between them. The CDR3 sequence: CASSVALGEKLFF. The CDR3 bases are TGTGCCAGCAGCGTAGCCCTAGGCGAAAAACTGTTTTTT. The whole variable domain, filled in from reference TRBV9 and TRBJ1-4, reads DSGVTQTPKHLITATGQRVTLRCSPRSGDLSVYWYQQSLDQGLQFLIQYYNGEERAKGNILERFSAQQFPDLHSELNLSSLELGDSALYFCASSVALGEKLFFGSGTQLSVL.

The genes are TRBV5-1 and TRBJ1-2; D is unresolved. Germline V gives CDR1 SGHRS, CDR2 YFSETQ. There are 15 residues in the CDR3. Trimming shortened V by 0 bases and J by 2 bases, and 11 bases separated the two germline ends. CDR3 loop: CASSLGAIPNYGYTF. The CDR3 DNA follows: TGCGCCAGCAGCTTGGGGGCCATCCCCAACTATGGCTACACCTTC.

The V gene is TRBV6-5, the J gene TRBJ1-4; D might be TRBD1 (6 bases). This CDR3 has 15 residues. The V end lost 5 bases, the J end lost 2 bases, and 12 bases lay between the germline ends. Per germline, CDR1 MNHEY and CDR2 SVGAGI. CDR3 residues: CASSKGGGTNEKLFF. CDR3 in DNA: TGTGCCAGCAGTAAGGGGGGAGGGACTAATGAAAAACTGTTTTTT.

V and J are TRBV6-5 and TRBJ1-6, with D perhaps matching TRBD1 (6 bases). V was clipped by 6 bases and J by 1 base, with 10 bases between them. From germline, CDR1 is MNHEY and CDR2 SVGAGI. The CDR3 is made up of 15 amino acids. DNA for the CDR3: TGTGCCAGCAGATCACAGGGTTCCTATAATTCACCCCTCCACTTT. Its translation: CASRSQGSYNSPLHF.

This chain uses TRBV6-1 with TRBJ2-3; no reliable D call. Germline CDR1 and CDR2: MNHNS and SASEGT. The V gene lost 2 bases and the J gene lost 7 bases, with 10 bases spanning the gap. The CDR3 sequence is 13 residues long. The CDR3 sequence: CASSETTFNTQYF. CDR3 DNA sequence: TGTGCCAGCAGTGAAACTACTTTTAATACGCAGTATTTT.

On this clone: The junction departs from the called germline gene at one end, perhaps through a read error. The rearrangement joins TRBV5-1 to TRBJ2-2, with TRBD2 matching 8 bases. Germline V gene data show CDR1 as SGHRS and CDR2 as YFSETQ. CDR3 size: 14 residues. The CDR3 loop is CARSRGGDTGELFF. In DNA, the CDR3 is TGCGCCCGCAGCCGGGGGGGAGACACCGGGGAGCTGTTTTTT.

This clone came up once. V usage is TRBV7-2 and J usage is TRBJ1-1, with D uncertain. Germline values: CDR1 SGHTA, CDR2 FQGNSA. The V end was cut by 5 bases, the J end by 2 bases, with 9 bases between. This CDR3 spans 13 amino acids. Here the CDR3 DNA reads TGTGCCAGCAGCCAACAGCGAAACACTGAAGCTTTCTTT. Translated, it gives CASSQQRNTEAFF.

About this clone: Other DNA sequences from this sample encode an identical CDR3 as well. The gene calls are TRBV19 and TRBJ1-5; TRBD1 might be the D (6 bases). V was trimmed by 5 bases and J by 4 bases, leaving 9 bases between them. This CDR3 comprises 13 residues. Germline CDR1 and CDR2: LNHDA and SQIVND (reference sequence). CDR3 nucleotide sequence: TGTGCCAGTAGTGGAACAGGGAATCAGCCCCAGCATTTT. It translates to CASSGTGNQPQHF.

The chain links TRBV7-9 to TRBJ2-7, with 9 bases fitting TRBD1. V shed 5 bases, J shed 5 bases, and the junction held 10 bases outside the gene matches. Germline V gives CDR1 SEHNR, CDR2 FQNEAQ (reference sequence). This CDR3 region has 15 residues. CDR3 nucleotides: TGTGCCAGCAGCCCATCCCGGGGACAGGGCGACGAGCAGTACTTC. This encodes CASSPSRGQGDEQYF.

V and J are TRBV19 and TRBJ2-7, with D maybe TRBD2 (5 bases). Trimming removed 5 bases from V and 3 bases from J, with 14 bases in between. The germline CDR1 and CDR2 sequences are LNHDA and SQIVND (reference sequence). This CDR3 has 14 amino acids. The CDR3 region is CASSQILTSYEQYF. CDR3 sequence (DNA): TGTGCCAGTAGTCAAATACTAACTAGCTACGAGCAGTACTTC.

The CDR3, as DNA: TGTGCCAGCAGCTTAGGACAGGGGGGTTTCTATGGCTACACCTTC. Translated, it gives CASSLGQGGFYGYTF. The V gene is TRBV7-6, the J gene TRBJ1-2; 9 bases fit TRBD1. CDR1 and CDR2 from the germline V gene are SGHVS and FNYEAQ. Trimming cost V 1 base and J 4 bases; bases outside gene matches: 4. The length of the CDR3 is 15 residues.

This chain joins TRBV19 and TRBJ2-7; tentative D call: TRBD2 (6 bases). Germline V gives CDR1 LNHDA, CDR2 SQIVND (reference sequence). CDR3 length: 14 residues. Trimming took off 3 bases at V and 4 bases at J, with 13 bases between the two ends. The DNA for the CDR3 is TGTGCCAGTAGTATTCGGGACGGGGGATACGAGCAGTACTTC. It specifies CASSIRDGGYEQYF.

V gene TRBV9 combines with J gene TRBJ1-1; 10 positions match TRBD1. The V gene end was trimmed by 0 bases and the J gene end by 11 bases; junction bases not matched to a gene: 7. Germline V gene sequence: CDR1 SGDLS, CDR2 YYNGEE. The CDR3 is made up of 14 amino acids. The CDR3 bases are TGTGCCAGCAGCGTAGCCCGGGACAGGGGTGGTGCTTTCTTT. Residues: CASSVARDRGGAFF. The whole variable domain, remainder taken from reference TRBV9 and TRBJ1-1, is DSGVTQTPKHLITATGQRVTLRCSPRSGDLSVYWYQQSLDQGLQFLIQYYNGEERAKGNILERFSAQQFPDLHSELNLSSLELGDSALYFCASSVARDRGGAFFGQGTRLTVV.

In DNA, the CDR3 is TGTGCCACCAGCAGAGACAGGTTCCAGCCCCAGCATTTT. Amino acids: CATSRDRFQPQHF. The chain couples TRBV15 to TRBJ1-5, with D uncertain. The germline V and J ends were trimmed by 0 bases and 7 bases, with 7 bases remaining between them. The CDR3 contains 13 residues. The germline CDR1 and CDR2 sequences are LNHNV and YYDKDF (reference sequence).

The chain recombines TRBV27 with TRBJ1-5; a possible D gene is TRBD1 (6 bases). Trimming cost V 2 bases and J 1 base, with 9 bases left between them. The CDR3 totals 15 residues. Germline lookup yields CDR1 MNHEY and CDR2 SMNVEV (reference sequence). CDR3 sequence reads: CASSLIGQSNQPQHF. CDR3 in DNA: TGTGCCAGCAGTTTAATCGGACAGAGCAATCAGCCCCAGCATTTT.

V is TRBV28 and J is TRBJ1-5; D remains unclear. This CDR3 has 14 amino acids. The germline V gene has CDR1 MDHEN and CDR2 SYDVKM. V was clipped by 8 bases and J by 4 bases, with 15 bases between them. Written as DNA, the CDR3 is TGTGCCAGCCGACCACGGCAGCTTAATCAGCCCCAGCATTTT. Amino acids: CASRPRQLNQPQHF.

This chain connects TRBV11-3 to TRBJ2-7; D remains ambiguous. Germline CDR1 SGHNT, CDR2 YENEEA. Between the trimmed V and J ends, which lost 2 bases and 5 bases, there was a span of 10 bases. CDR3 length: 13 amino acids. The CDR3 reads CASSLQVNNEQYF. In nucleotides, the CDR3 is TGTGCCAGCAGCTTACAGGTTAACAACGAGCAGTACTTC.

V is TRBV10-3 and J is TRBJ2-7, with 7 bases fitting TRBD2. The CDR3 runs 17 residues. V shed 0 bases, J shed 2 bases, and the junction held 10 bases outside the gene matches. Looked up from germline, CDR1 is ENHRY and CDR2 is SYGVKD. DNA of the CDR3: TGTGCCATCAGTGAGTCGAGGGGCGGGGGAAGGGCCTACGAGCAGTACTTC. This gives the protein CAISESRGGGRAYEQYF.

This sequence joins TRBV19 and TRBJ1-2; tentatively, D is TRBD1 (6 bases). The CDR3 has 12 amino acids. Germline values: CDR1 LNHDA, CDR2 SQIVND (reference sequence). With 3 bases removed from V and 4 bases from J, the gap between germline ends came to 6 bases. The CDR3 protein is CASSMTGYGYTF. In DNA, the CDR3 is TGTGCCAGTAGTATGACAGGCTATGGCTACACCTTC.

The chain recombines TRBV5-4 with TRBJ2-7; D is possibly TRBD2 (5 bases). The V end lost 2 bases, the J end lost 7 bases, and 13 bases lay between the germline ends. Germline CDR1 reads SGHNT; CDR2 reads YYREEE (reference sequence). This CDR3 is built from 13 residues. For the CDR3, the DNA is TGTGCCAGCAGCTTCGGCCGGGAAGGGGAGCAGTACTTC. It yields the protein CASSFGREGEQYF.

V gene TRBV3-1 (or the pseudogene TRBV3-2) combines with J gene TRBJ1-1; 7 bases are shared with TRBD1. Looked up from germline, CDR1 is LGHDT and CDR2 is YNNKEL (reference sequence). This CDR3 contains 15 residues. V lost 4 bases, J lost 5 bases, and 10 bases stayed unmatched. Here the CDR3 DNA reads TGTGCCAGCAGCCTCTCTGGACAGGTGGGGACTGAAGCTTTCTTT. It codes for CASSLSGQVGTEAFF.

This clone was detected once. The chain joins TRBV5-1 to TRBJ1-5, with 7 nucleotides matching TRBD1. This CDR3 has 18 residues. Germline V gives CDR1 SGHRS, CDR2 YFSETQ. V shed 0 bases, J shed 0 bases, and the junction held 9 bases outside the gene matches. The CDR3 sequence is CASSLGVRGIDSNQPQHF. The CDR3, as DNA: TGCGCCAGCAGCTTGGGTGTCAGGGGGATTGATAGCAATCAGCCCCAGCATTTT.

The V gene is TRBV24-1, the J gene TRBJ1-1, with a possible D match to TRBD1 (6 bases). CDR1 and CDR2 (germline): KGHDR, SFDVKD. Trimming took 4 bases from V and 6 from J, leaving 11 bases between them. This CDR3 has 13 amino acids. CDR3 residues: CATSEQGHPEAFF. The CDR3 DNA follows: TGTGCCACCAGTGAGCAGGGACACCCTGAAGCTTTCTTT.

The chain is built from TRBV19 and TRBJ1-6, with D hard to call. V was trimmed by 3 bases and J by 7 bases, leaving 13 bases between them. The CDR3 totals 15 residues. Germline lookup yields CDR1 LNHDA and CDR2 SQIVND (reference sequence). The CDR3 DNA is TGTGCCAGTAGTATTGGTTCAAGGAGCAATTCACCCCTCCACTTT. Translated, it gives CASSIGSRSNSPLHF.

The chain uses TRBV25-1 and TRBJ1-3, with TRBD1 identical over 9 bases. After removal of 4 bases from V and 0 bases from J, the junction contained 4 bases not matched to a gene. The CDR3 covers 16 residues. CDR1 is MGHDK, CDR2 SYGVNS, per germline. This CDR3 is CASSALTGGSGNTIYF. The CDR3 bases are TGTGCCAGCAGTGCATTGACAGGGGGCTCTGGAAACACCATATATTTT.

V and J are TRBV7-2 and TRBJ2-5; D gene ambiguous. The CDR3 is made up of 13 amino acids. V lost 0 bases, J lost 1 base, and 3 bases lay in between. The germline gives CDR1 SGHTA, CDR2 FQGNSA. The DNA for the CDR3 is TGTGCCAGCAGCTTAGCGGTCCAAGAGACCCAGTACTTC. Translated: CASSLAVQETQYF.